This is a list of T cell receptor beta chains from one sample in a study of control samples from healthy donors and cancer patients. Only in-frame clones appear in the TCRdb table, and some are missing; sequencing was by immunoSEQ multiplex PCR. This table has about 86,000 clones, over 90% appearing once. Sequenced: blood. These receptors originate from a woman in her thirties in good health. Each CDR3 is given with its conserved first and last residue. Each record gives: CDR3 DNA, CDR3 protein, J gene, clone size, D gene, V gene. D genes are given only for firm matches. The listing skips clone size in some rows; elsewhere it reads once, few, many or a size class.

TGTGCCAGCAGCCAAGATAATCGGCCTAGCGGGAGTTCCGGGGAGCTGTTTTTT	CASSQDNRPSGSSGELFF	TRBJ2-2	.	TRBD2	TRBV4-2
TGTGCCAGCAGTTACACCTACGAGCAGTACTTC	CASSYTYEQYF	TRBJ2-7	.	.	TRBV6-2/TRBV6-3
TGTGCCAGCAGCTTATCGGACCGACGCACAGATACGCAGTATTTT	CASSLSDRRTDTQYF	TRBJ2-3	.	.	TRBV7-9
TGTGCCAGCAGCCAGGGGACAGCAAATCAGCCCCAGCATTTT	CASSQGTANQPQHF	TRBJ1-5	.	TRBD1	TRBV3-1/TRBV3-2
TGTGCCAGCAGCGTCAGGGGAGGAAGCAATCAGCCCCAGCATTTT	CASSVRGGSNQPQHF	TRBJ1-5	.	.	TRBV28
TGTGCCAGCAGTTACTCGGTTACGGGGAGCGGGGAGCTGTTTTTT	CASSYSVTGSGELFF	TRBJ2-2	.	.	TRBV6-5
TGTGCTAGCAGCTATGGGACTAGCGATTACAATGAGCAGTTCTTC	CASSYGTSDYNEQFF	TRBJ2-1	.	TRBD2	TRBV7-7
TGTGCCAGCACCCAGACAGGACCCATGAACACTGAAGCTTTCTTT	CASTQTGPMNTEAFF	TRBJ1-1	.	.	TRBV13
TGTGCCAGCAAAGGCAATACGAACACCGGGGAGCTGTTTTTT	CASKGNTNTGELFF	TRBJ2-2	.	.	TRBV2
TGCAGCGTTGTATCCCTTTACAATGAGCAGTTCTTC	CSVVSLYNEQFF	TRBJ2-1	.	.	TRBV29-1
TGTGCCAGCACCCAGGGGACAGGGGAGGGCGGCTACACCTTC	CASTQGTGEGGYTF	TRBJ1-2	.	TRBD1	TRBV6-5
TGTGCCAGCAGTTTACGCGCCCTAGACAGGCTACCCTACGAGCAGTACTTC	CASSLRALDRLPYEQYF	TRBJ2-7	.	.	TRBV27
TGCGCCAGCAGCTTGGATGGGGCCGGGGAGACCCAGTACTTC	CASSLDGAGETQYF	TRBJ2-5	.	.	TRBV5-1
TGTGCCAGCTCACCACTGGCCCAATTGAACACTGAAGCTTTCTTT	CASSPLAQLNTEAFF	TRBJ1-1	.	.	TRBV18
TGTGCCAGCAGCCCCTTTACAGCGCTTGGGGATTCACCCCTCCACTTT	CASSPFTALGDSPLHF	TRBJ1-6	.	.	TRBV14
TGCCTCACTAGCGACACATTCCATGAGCAGTTCTTC	CLTSDTFHEQFF	TRBJ2-1	.	TRBD2	TRBV7-9
TGTGCCAGCAGCCCAAGATCTACTAGCGAGGGGGAGCAGTTCTTC	CASSPRSTSEGEQFF	TRBJ2-1	.	TRBD2	TRBV5-5
TGTGCCAGCAGCTGGGATATCCAAAACAATGAGCAGTTCTTC	CASSWDIQNNEQFF	TRBJ2-1	.	.	TRBV7-9
TGTGCCAGCTCCTACCCTAGCGGGAGGGCCGGCGGGGAGCTGTTTTTT	CASSYPSGRAGGELFF	TRBJ2-2	.	TRBD2	TRBV27
TGTGCCAGCAGCCACAGCCTAGGTTACACAGATACGCAGTATTTT	CASSHSLGYTDTQYF	TRBJ2-3	once	.	TRBV14
TGTGCCAGCTCACCGGAGAGCGGGGGGAGCTCCTACAATGAGCAGTTCTTC	CASSPESGGSSYNEQFF	TRBJ2-1	.	TRBD2	TRBV18
TGTGCCAGCAGGAGCGGGGGGTCCACAGATACGCAGTATTTT	CASRSGGSTDTQYF	TRBJ2-3	.	TRBD2	TRBV6-5
TGTGCCAGCAGCACGGGACAGGGTGATGAAAAACTGTTTTTT	CASSTGQGDEKLFF	TRBJ1-4	.	TRBD1	TRBV7-9
TGTGCCAGCAGCCAAGGCGGGGGAAGCTCCTACAATGAGCAGTTCTTC	CASSQGGGSSYNEQFF	TRBJ2-1	.	TRBD2	TRBV14
TGTGCCAGCAGCGTACCTGATCGACTAGATTCGTACACAGATACGCAGTATTTT	CASSVPDRLDSYTDTQYF	TRBJ2-3	.	.	TRBV9
TGTGCCAGCAGGTGGATGCACCAGCCCCAGCATTTT	CASRWMHQPQHF	TRBJ1-5	.	.	TRBV6-5
TGCGCCAGCAGCCAAGCCGGACTAGCGGGGGGGCCGGAGCAGTTCTTC	CASSQAGLAGGPEQFF	TRBJ2-1	.	TRBD2	TRBV4-1
TGTGCCAGCAGCCCACAGACTAGCGGGAGCCAAGAGACCCAGTACTTC	CASSPQTSGSQETQYF	TRBJ2-5	few	TRBD2	TRBV11-3
TGTGCCACCAGTGTCTCTGGGGGAACTAACTATGGCTACACCTTC	CATSVSGGTNYGYTF	TRBJ1-2	.	.	TRBV24-1
TGTGCCAGCAGTTACGTGCCTAGCGTCAGCACAGATACGCAGTATTTT	CASSYVPSVSTDTQYF	TRBJ2-3	.	.	TRBV6-2/TRBV6-3
TGTGCCAGCAGCTCGGAGAGACACCCAGATACGCAGTATTTT	CASSSERHPDTQYF	TRBJ2-3	.	.	TRBV5-7
TGTGCCAGTAGTTTTGACAGGGGGAACACTGAAGCTTTCTTT	CASSFDRGNTEAFF	TRBJ1-1	.	TRBD1	TRBV19
TGTGCCAGCAGTTTATCGGGTGCGCTGGGATCACCCCTCCACTTT	CASSLSGALGSPLHF	TRBJ1-6	.	.	TRBV27
TGTGCCAGCAGTGAAGGCTACCGGTATAAGGTCGGGACAGTTTATCAGCCCCAGCATTTT	CASSEGYRYKVGTVYQPQHF	TRBJ1-5	.	TRBD1	TRBV6-1
TGTGCCAGCAGCTCAAAGACAGGGTATAATTCACCCCTCCACTTT	CASSSKTGYNSPLHF	TRBJ1-6	.	TRBD1	TRBV7-6
TGCGCCAGCAGCCAAGGATCCGGACAGGGCCGGACCGGGGAGCTGTTTTTT	CASSQGSGQGRTGELFF	TRBJ2-2	.	TRBD1	TRBV4-1
TGTGCCAGCAGCGTTTTGGAACGGGGACCCTCCTACGAGCAGTACTTC	CASSVLERGPSYEQYF	TRBJ2-7	.	.	TRBV9
TGTGCCAGCAGCCCCCGGACAGGGCGTTTCGGTGGCTACACCTTC	CASSPRTGRFGGYTF	TRBJ1-2	.	TRBD1	TRBV7-9
TGTGCCAGCAGGGGGGGACGGCTACTATACAATGAGCAGTTCTTC	CASRGGRLLYNEQFF	TRBJ2-1	.	.	TRBV6-5
TGTGCCAGCAGCCCTACTAGCAGCGCAGATACGCAGTATTTT	CASSPTSSADTQYF	TRBJ2-3	.	.	TRBV6-4
TGTGCCAGCAGCCTTACAGACAGGTCGGCCTATGGCTACACCTTC	CASSLTDRSAYGYTF	TRBJ1-2	.	.	TRBV6-6
TGTGCCTGGAGGAGAGGAGACGTGACCTACGAGCAGTACTTC	CAWRRGDVTYEQYF	TRBJ2-7	.	.	TRBV30
TGCGCCAGCAGCCCGGGACTAGCGAGGGGCCTAGGGAACATTCAGTACTTC	CASSPGLARGLGNIQYF	TRBJ2-4	.	TRBD2	TRBV4-1
TGTGCCAGCAGCCAACGCGGGGTTTCTGCTGAAGCTTTCTTT	CASSQRGVSAEAFF	TRBJ1-1	.	.	TRBV3-1/TRBV3-2
TGTGCCAGCAGTGAGAACCGCGGGGGGGGCACAGATACGCAGTATTTT	CASSENRGGGTDTQYF	TRBJ2-3	.	TRBD2	TRBV2
TGTGCCACCAGCAGAGCAGGGGTACGGCAGCCCCAGCATTTT	CATSRAGVRQPQHF	TRBJ1-5	.	.	TRBV15
TGTGCCAGCAGCGTAGTAGATAACTATGGCTACACCTTC	CASSVVDNYGYTF	TRBJ1-2	.	.	TRBV9
TGTGCCAGCAGCTACAGTATCGAGGGAGATAGCTCCTACGAGCAGTACTTC	CASSYSIEGDSSYEQYF	TRBJ2-7	.	.	TRBV7-8